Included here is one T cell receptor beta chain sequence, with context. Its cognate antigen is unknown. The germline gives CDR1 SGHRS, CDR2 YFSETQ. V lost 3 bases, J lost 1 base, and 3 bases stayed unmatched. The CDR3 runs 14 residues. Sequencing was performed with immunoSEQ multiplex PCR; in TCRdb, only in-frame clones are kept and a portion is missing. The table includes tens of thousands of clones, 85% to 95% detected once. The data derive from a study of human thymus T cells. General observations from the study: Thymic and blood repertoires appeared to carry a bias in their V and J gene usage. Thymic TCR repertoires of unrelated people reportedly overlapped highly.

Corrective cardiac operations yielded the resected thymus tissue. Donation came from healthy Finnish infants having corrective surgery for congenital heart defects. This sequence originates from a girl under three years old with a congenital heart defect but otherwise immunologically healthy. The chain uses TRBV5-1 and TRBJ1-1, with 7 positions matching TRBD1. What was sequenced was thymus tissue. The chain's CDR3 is CASSWGTANTEAFF. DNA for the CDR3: TGCGCCAGCAGCTGGGGGACAGCGAACACTGAAGCTTTCTTT.